Sequencing of this T cell receptor (beta chain) was carried out in a study of T-cell reconstitution after alpha-beta-depleted transplantation in children. Trimming took off 2 bases at V and 1 base at J, with 11 bases between the two ends. Germline CDR1 reads MDHEN; CDR2 reads SYDVKM. The CDR3 covers 15 residues. The sample holds many counts of this clonotype. Unique molecular identifiers were incorporated when the TCRbeta library was constructed. One entry per CDR3 protein results from TCRdb running MiXCR on the PCR reads. The sample consists of tens of thousands of distinct CDR3 sequences, 5.5% to 7.5% of them appearing once.

This clonotype was sampled from a human donor who donated a stem cell graft to a child with acute lymphoblastic leukemia. The sequences come from PBMCs from the stem cell graft donor, collected from the stem cell graft. The chain combines TRBV28 with TRBJ1-1, with D maybe TRBD1 (6 bases). In nucleotides, the CDR3 is TGTGCCAGCAGTTTAGGGGGACATACGAACACTGAAGCTTTCTTT. It translates to CASSLGGHTNTEAFF.